Listed below are T cell receptor beta chains from one sample, sequenced in a study of CD8+CD57+ T cells in acquired aplastic anemia. Using its own MiXCR run on the reads, TCRdb lists one record per CDR3 protein. Of about 190,000 distinct CDR3 sequences listed, over 60% are singletons. Sequenced sample: sorted CD4+, CD8+, or CD8+CD57+ T cells (not recorded which) from PBMCs. These receptors all stem from a human donor with severe aplastic anemia or a healthy control (not recorded which). Each CDR3 is given with its conserved first and last residue. The D gene is left open where the match is weak. The size of a clone is reported for some rows only, either as once, few or many, or as a class for expanded clones.

length | J | V | D | size | CDR3 | DNA
16 | TRBJ2-7 | TRBV5-1 | TRBD2 | - | CASSLGMGTTAYEQYF | TGCGCCAGCAGCTTAGGTATGGGGACTACAGCCTACGAGCAGTACTTC
15 | TRBJ2-1 | TRBV20-1 | - | - | CSARDGGGAYNEQFF | TGCAGTGCTAGAGATGGGGGGGGCGCCTACAATGAGCAGTTCTTC
16 | TRBJ1-4 | TRBV5-1 | TRBD1 | - | CASSAPQGAGNEKLFF | TGCGCCAGCAGCGCTCCACAGGGGGCAGGTAATGAAAAACTGTTTTTT
19 | TRBJ1-2 | TRBV20-1 | - | - | CSARELFITLRGGANEYTF | TGCAGTGCTAGAGAGTTGTTTATCACGTTGAGAGGAGGGGCAAATGAGTACACCTTC
18 | TRBJ1-4 | TRBV6-4 | - | few | CASSDSIGQFAANEKLFF | TGTGCCAGCAGTGACTCGATCGGACAGTTCGCAGCTAATGAAAAACTGTTTTTT
16 | TRBJ2-3 | TRBV5-1 | - | many | CASSLYGDIGTDTQYF | TGCGCCAGCAGCTTGTACGGTGATATTGGCACAGATACGCAGTATTTT
15 | TRBJ2-1 | TRBV7-6 | TRBD2 | few | CASSTGLAGGNEQFF | TGTGCCAGCAGCACCGGACTAGCGGGAGGCAATGAGCAGTTCTTC
12 | TRBJ2-2 | TRBV29-1 | - | once | CSVGQATGELFF | TGCAGCGTTGGGCAAGCCACCGGGGAGCTGTTTTTT
14 | TRBJ2-1 | TRBV12-3/TRBV12-4 | TRBD2 | many | CASTLGGGNNEQFF | TGTGCCAGCACCCTGGGGGGGGGGAACAATGAGCAGTTCTTC
15 | TRBJ2-1 | TRBV2 | - | few | CASSEGLSSYNEQFF | TGTGCCAGCAGTGAAGGCCTCAGCTCCTACAATGAGCAGTTCTTC
13 | TRBJ2-3 | TRBV29-1 | TRBD2 | - | CSVRRGGTDTQYF | TGCAGCGTTCGGCGGGGGGGCACAGATACGCAGTATTTT
16 | TRBJ2-3 | TRBV7-8 | - | - | CASSSAVGGRTDTQYF | TGTGCCAGCAGCTCCGCGGTAGGTGGGCGCACAGATACGCAGTATTTT
12 | TRBJ2-5 | TRBV7-2 | - | few | CASSLVGGTQYF | TGTGCCAGCAGCTTAGTTGGGGGGACCCAGTACTTC
16 | TRBJ2-7 | TRBV25-1 | TRBD1 | - | CASSVSLGQGGNEQYF | TGTGCCAGCAGTGTATCCCTGGGACAGGGGGGGAACGAGCAGTACTTC
15 | TRBJ2-7 | TRBV27 | TRBD2 | many | CASSLSVAGGPEQYF | TGTGCCAGCAGTTTATCGGTAGCGGGGGGGCCCGAGCAGTACTTC
14 | TRBJ1-6 | TRBV5-6 | - | few | CASSLGGRNSPLHF | TGTGCCAGCAGCTTGGGGGGCCGAAATTCACCCCTCCACTTT
14 | TRBJ1-1 | TRBV7-9 | TRBD1 | - | CASSPRDRLAEAFF | TGTGCCAGCAGCCCCCGGGACAGGCTCGCTGAAGCTTTCTTT
11 | TRBJ1-2 | TRBV20-1 | - | - | CSAKGGDGYTF | TGCAGTGCTAAGGGGGGGGATGGCTACACCTTC
13 | TRBJ1-2 | TRBV30 | - | - | CAWGVGGSHGYTF | TGTGCCTGGGGGGTGGGGGGCAGCCATGGCTACACCTTC
13 | TRBJ1-2 | TRBV15 | TRBD1 | - | CATSLGTGDGYTF | TGTGCCACCAGCCTCGGTACAGGGGACGGCTACACCTTC
12 | TRBJ1-6 | TRBV27 | - | many | CASGPGDSPLHF | TGTGCCAGCGGTCCGGGGGATTCACCCCTCCACTTT
16 | TRBJ2-5 | TRBV15 | - | - | CATSRERASRAGTQYF | TGTGCCACCAGCAGAGAACGGGCCTCAAGGGCCGGGACCCAGTACTTC
11 | TRBJ2-7 | TRBV20-1 | - | - | CSAPSGARQIF | TGCAGTGCCCCATCGGGCGCACGGCAGATTTTC
13 | TRBJ1-2 | TRBV9 | TRBD1 | once | CATGRQGTYGYTF | TGTGCTACGGGTAGACAGGGCACCTATGGCTACACCTTC
14 | TRBJ2-1 | TRBV12-3/TRBV12-4 | - | few | CASSRNTGRNEQFF | TGTGCCAGCAGTCGGAATACAGGGAGGAATGAGCAGTTCTTC